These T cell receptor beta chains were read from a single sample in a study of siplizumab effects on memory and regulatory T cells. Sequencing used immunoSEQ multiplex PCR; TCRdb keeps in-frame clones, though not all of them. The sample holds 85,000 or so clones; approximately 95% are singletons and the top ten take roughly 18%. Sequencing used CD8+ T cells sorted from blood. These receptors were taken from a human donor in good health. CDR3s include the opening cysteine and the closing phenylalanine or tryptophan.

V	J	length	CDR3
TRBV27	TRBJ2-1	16	CASSPLLAGVNNEQFF
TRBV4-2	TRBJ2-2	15	CASSPETGGPGELFF
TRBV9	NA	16	CASSGGPEGTPYEQYF
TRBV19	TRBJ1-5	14	CASRGQGAYQPQHF
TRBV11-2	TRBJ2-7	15	CASSNSRLGTYEQYF
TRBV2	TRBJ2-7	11	CATGESYEQYF
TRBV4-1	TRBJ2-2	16	CASSRLAGGGTGELFF
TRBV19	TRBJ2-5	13	CASSIARGETQYF
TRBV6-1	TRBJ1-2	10	CASSEYGYTF
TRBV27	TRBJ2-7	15	CASSVRGVSSYEQYF
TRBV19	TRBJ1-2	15	CASSIWARAHYGYTF
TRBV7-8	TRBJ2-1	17	CASSWTFGAGRENKQFF
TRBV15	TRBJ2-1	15	CATSPSAVSYNEQFF
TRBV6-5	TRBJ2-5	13	CASSLAGVETQYF
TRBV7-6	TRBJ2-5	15	CASSQLAGPQETQYF
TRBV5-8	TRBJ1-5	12	CASSLASQPQHF
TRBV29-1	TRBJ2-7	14	CSVLDRDKAYEQYF
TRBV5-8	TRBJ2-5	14	CASSLSKDAETQYF
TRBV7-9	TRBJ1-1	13	CASILDSGREAFF
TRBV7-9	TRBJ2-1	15	CASSEEVGVYNEQFF
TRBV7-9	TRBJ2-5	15	CASSLSTSGIETQYF
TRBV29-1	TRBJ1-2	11	CSVYGRAAASF
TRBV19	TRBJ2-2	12	CASTGWTGELFF
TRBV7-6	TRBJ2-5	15	CASSFTGGPLETQYF
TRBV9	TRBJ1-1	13	CASSPEGVTEAFF
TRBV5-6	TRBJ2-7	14	CASSLEGVSYEQYF
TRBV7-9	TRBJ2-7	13	CASSLQGTYEQYF
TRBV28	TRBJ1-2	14	CASSPVRGPWGYTF
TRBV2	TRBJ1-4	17	CATYDPGQGAHNEKLFF
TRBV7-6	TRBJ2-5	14	CASSLASGRETQYF
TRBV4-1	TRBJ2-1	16	CASSHKGTSEYNEQFF
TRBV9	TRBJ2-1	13	CASSVGRQQEQFF
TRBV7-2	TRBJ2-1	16	CASSLWVAGAGNEQFF
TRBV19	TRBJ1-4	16	CASSHDRDSYNEKLFF
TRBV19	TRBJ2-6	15	CASSIGRPGTGGTDF
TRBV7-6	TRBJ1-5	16	CASSLVAGPSNQPQHF